This T cell receptor beta chain was found in a study of shared clonotypes between healthy human individuals (dated by TCRdb to 2019 to 2021). Concerning the study at large: The cohort included three men and a couple of women between 18 and 49 years of age. For each donor, CD4 naive and CD4 memory were each run on three plates, CD8 naive on two plates, and CD8 memory on one plate. Different laboratories and diverse techniques were used to prepare libraries and sequence TCR repertoires, to increase sequencing depth and limit assay-specific biases. To estimate repertoire size and how much clonotype sharing occurs between individuals, the study deeply sequenced the blood TCR repertoires of several healthy adults. Between about 0.94 and 10 billion PBMCs per donor were obtained by leukapheresis.

The donors were healthy, HIV-negative adults who had no recently reported acute infections or vaccinations. All donors were Caucasian adults living in Nashville, Tennessee, USA. CD4+ T cells were enriched by magnetic negative selection, after which naive cells were positively selected on CD45RA and the negative fraction was taken as the memory subset. Blood was obtained by leukapheresis, after which PBMCs were separated by Ficoll-Histopaque density gradient centrifugation and cryopreserved in liquid nitrogen vapor phase. Purity and quantity of every magnetically sorted T cell population were checked by analytical flow cytometry. Genomic DNA was isolated from every sorted fraction and measured by UV absorbance on a Nanodrop 2000c. Using the deep immunoSEQ assay, TCR CDR3 regions were amplified from genomic DNA by multiplex PCR. Genomic DNA extracted from each cell subset was distributed evenly over all wells of several immunoSEQ 96-well plates, and each plate served as one replicate. For sorted subsets, approximately 190 ng of genomic DNA, equivalent to 25,000 to 30,000 T cell genomes, went into each replicate PCR. Purified libraries were quantified with a Qubit 3.0 fluorometer, sized on a Bioanalyzer 2100, and re-quantified with the KAPA Library Quantification kit. Each immunoSEQ 96-well plate was sequenced on its own single-read 150-cycle Illumina NextSeq 550 flow cell. Per the source publication's procedure: Because the immunoSEQ output included only junctional sequences and no quality scores, the filtering could not be the same as the filtering used for full-length reads. To assign V/J genes and CDR3, sequences were annotated using PyIR, a Python wrapper for IgBLAST v1.9, with IMGT germline references. Reads with weak V/J assignments (E-value above 1e-6), missing CDR3, stop codons, out-of-frame junctions, or ambiguous translated residues were removed. A V3J clonotype was defined by an identical inferred V gene, J gene, and CDR3 amino acid sequence. To compute the percentage overlap between repertoires, the number of shared unique clonotypes was divided by the size of the smaller repertoire. RTK rarefaction, the Chao1 estimator, and Recon v2.1 estimates of unobserved clonotypes were used to assess repertoire richness. Generation probabilities for all TCRbeta clonotypes obtained by the gDNA method from several donors were computed using OLGA. TCRdb's version of the immuneACCESS table is confined to in-frame rearrangements and falls short of the full clone set. An unresolved V gene accounts for under half of the shortfall where checked; the remainder is of unknown origin. The V and J calls and the clone size are those of that table, but D and trimming were determined from the DNA. The sample table lists nearly 1 million clones, around three quarters of them with a count of one. The top ten clonotypes cover around 1.4% of the sample.

About this clone itself: The clone's antigen remains unknown. No quality values exist for individual bases; no much larger clone is one base distant.

Trimming takes 2 bases off V and 4 bases off J; junction bases not matched to a gene: 5. The CDR3 contains 16 residues, cysteine and phenylalanine counted. Left in the record is the CDR3 DNA by itself, 48 bases read in frame from the first base. The germline V gene encodes CDR1 MGHRA and CDR2 YSYEKL. What the work shows at the level of the full study, not this receptor alone: Roughly 5% of naive CD4, 3.5% of naive CD8, about 2.5% of memory CD4, and about 0.4% of memory CD8 clonotypes were shared across several donors. Based on pairwise subsampling, the degree of clonotype sharing among donors was expected to be affected by sequencing depth. Estimated clonotype richness was generally larger for naive than for memory subsets. Even with the large sequencing depth, rarefaction of the sorted-subset datasets indicated that sequencing was incomplete. Because the study included a small number of donors, the genetic and exposure-history diversity represented was limited. Sampling was restricted to blood, and TCR repertoires in tissue are likely to differ from TCR repertoires in blood. Compared with non-shared clonotypes, clonotypes shared by all four sorted-subset donors had higher generation probabilities.

The rearrangement combines TRBV4-1 with TRBJ2-5, with TRBD2 identical over 12 junction bases. The sample comprised memory CD4+ T cells sorted from blood. Reading the label with the study, this specimen's cell subset or site is: CD45RA-negative fraction. This TCR derives from a man younger than 35 in good health. The base sequence is TGCGCCAGCAGCCAACCTAGCGGGGGGGCCCGAGAGACCCAGTACTTC. Its coded protein is CASSQPSGGARETQYF.